These T cell receptor beta chains were read from a single sample in a study of T cells in Graves' hyperthyroidism and ophthalmopathy. TCRdb reprocessed the multiplex PCR reads via MiXCR and lists one record per CDR3 protein. This sample has a few hundred thousand distinct CDR3 sequences, with approximately 15% found just once. Sequencing was done on a sample of blood. These receptor sequences come from a young woman with Graves' hyperthyroidism that later progressed to Graves' ophthalmopathy. CDR3s include the opening cysteine and the closing phenylalanine or tryptophan. Each record gives: clone size, D gene, J gene, V gene, CDR3 protein. A D gene is named only where the DNA matches it firmly. Clone size is shown for a subset of rows, as once, few, many or a class of expanded clone.

many	-	TRBJ1-1	TRBV29-1	CSVAEGRFSEAFF
-	-	TRBJ1-6	TRBV5-1	CASSLEFAGSSYNSPLHF
-	-	TRBJ2-7	TRBV29-1	CSVVDYEQYF
-	-	TRBJ2-7	TRBV29-1	CSVLPGGAYEQYF
many	TRBD2	TRBJ2-3	TRBV7-8	CASSSPLAVHTDTQYF
-	-	TRBJ1-2	TRBV3-1	CASSQGRPPLSSKGYTF
-	-	TRBJ1-2	TRBV28	CASCSMGRYYGYTF
few	TRBD2	TRBJ2-7	TRBV20-1	CSARRLAGSTGYEQYF
-	-	TRBJ1-4	TRBV5-6	CASSLWRGTNEKLFF
-	-	TRBJ1-2	TRBV5-1	CASSPDGEGGYTF
many	TRBD1	TRBJ2-7	TRBV20-1	CSARETGTGRYEQYF
many	-	TRBJ2-7	TRBV14	CASSQVGQIYEQYF
many	TRBD1	TRBJ2-7	TRBV18	CASSQGTGGTYEQYF
-	-	TRBJ2-7	TRBV20-1	CSARDQFPEQHF
-	-	TRBJ1-5	TRBV6-5	CASSYVNQPQHF
many	-	TRBJ1-5	TRBV6-2/TRBV6-3	CASSYSVTAQDGPQHF
few	TRBD2	TRBJ2-7	TRBV6-2/TRBV6-3	CASTVAGAGHEQYF
-	TRBD1	TRBJ1-1	TRBV24-1	CATSETGGLSTEAFF
-	-	TRBJ2-3	TRBV28	CASSLQPLAADTQYF
many	TRBD1	TRBJ2-7	TRBV12-3/TRBV12-4	CASSLAGQGSSYEQYF
-	-	TRBJ1-3	TRBV6-5	CASSYAAVSGNTIYF
many	-	TRBJ1-2	TRBV29-1	CSGEIQNYGYTF
-	-	TRBJ2-6	TRBV6-7	CASSYLPLDRPSGANVLTF
few	TRBD1	TRBJ1-5	TRBV6-1	CATRTGAQPQHF
many	-	TRBJ1-2	TRBV2	CASSELGQVDGYTF
many	TRBD2	TRBJ2-1	TRBV5-1	CASSTHGGADNEQFF
many	TRBD2	TRBJ2-5	TRBV28	CASSRTSGSGETQYF
-	-	TRBJ1-2	TRBV28	CASRPEEGFTF
few	-	TRBJ2-3	TRBV9	CASSYDKFTDTQYF
many	-	TRBJ2-2	TRBV2	CASSDNAGELFF
many	TRBD2	TRBJ2-3	TRBV20-1	CSALGGGSFTDTQYF
-	-	TRBJ2-7	TRBV7-9	CASSSLVALSSYEQYF
many	-	TRBJ2-5	TRBV20-1	CSAPSTGEGETQYF
many	TRBD1	TRBJ2-7	TRBV28	CASNPLTGGWYEQYF
many	-	TRBJ2-5	TRBV19	CASSIGIQETQYF
many	TRBD1	TRBJ1-6	TRBV9	CASSGNRDRGLSYNSPLHF
many	-	TRBJ2-2	TRBV5-6	CASSQPTGELFF
many	-	TRBJ2-2	TRBV24-1	CATTPLGGPYTGELFF
few	-	TRBJ2-2	TRBV6-2/TRBV6-3	CASSSTGGTGELFF
many	TRBD2	TRBJ2-5	TRBV2	CASRDSGKTQYF
many	-	TRBJ2-7	TRBV3-1	CASSPGQFYEQYF
many	TRBD1	TRBJ1-5	TRBV15	CATSRGDRVGNQPQHF
few	TRBD1	TRBJ1-1	TRBV7-9	CASSLGDRWNTEAFF
many	TRBD2	TRBJ2-1	TRBV29-1	CRTGLADNEQFF
many	TRBD2	TRBJ2-1	TRBV24-1	CATSATDGTSGSRNEQFF
-	-	TRBJ2-7	TRBV3-1	CASSQDGRGGPSSYEQYF
-	TRBD2	TRBJ2-1	TRBV30	CAWSRPSGQKQFF
many	TRBD2	TRBJ2-1	TRBV7-8	CASTLRLAETYNEQFF
many	-	TRBJ2-1	TRBV3-1	CASSQGALGNEQFF
few	-	TRBJ2-7	TRBV30	CAWTVSILHEQYF